One and the same sample provided the 27 T cell receptor beta chains below, sequenced in a study of radiation and T cells in renal cell carcinoma. The time point denotes: baseline pretreatment blood. The treatment here: 15 Gy SBRT to primary tumor, nephrectomy 4 weeks later. Produced via immunoSEQ multiplex PCR; TCRdb's table is partial and in-frame only. The sample gives roughly 120,000 clones, approximately 82% of which show up once; around 2.8% is in the top ten. Sequenced material: blood, taken from a patient whose treatment included radiotherapy and nephrectomy. Every receptor here comes from a woman aged 55-70 years with renal cell carcinoma.

The CDR3 DNA follows: TGTGCCAGCAGCCCCCCCATGAAGGGGGCCTCTGAAGCTTTCTTT. Encoded protein: CASSPPMKGASEAFF. The chain joins TRBV5-6 to TRBJ1-1; TRBD1 matches at 7 bases. Germline CDR1 reads SGHDT; CDR2 reads YYEEEE. V lost 4 bases to trimming and J lost 6 bases; unmatched junction nucleotides: 12. The CDR3 covers 15 residues.

The gene calls are TRBV7-9 and TRBJ2-2, with a tentative D call TRBD2 (5 bases). The CDR3 length is 17 residues. The V end was cut by 1 base, the J end by 7 bases, with 19 bases between. The V gene's germline CDR1 is SEHNR and CDR2 FQNEAQ (reference sequence). CDR3 bases: TGTGCCAGCAGCTTAGGGAAGTCGGGGAATGAGGACGGGGAGCTGTTTTTT. Its protein product is CASSLGKSGNEDGELFF.

The chain combines TRBV19 with TRBJ2-5; no clear D gene. Trimming stripped 6 bases from V and 5 bases from J, with 7 bases between. The length of the CDR3 is 11 residues. Germline lookup yields CDR1 LNHDA and CDR2 SQIVND (reference sequence). In nucleotides, the CDR3 is TGTGCCAGTAGGGATAGGGAGACCCAGTACTTC. This gives the protein CASRDRETQYF.

The chain's CDR3 is CASSLAGAAGTDTQYF. CDR3 sequence (DNA): TGTGCCAGCAGCTTAGCCGGGGCAGCTGGCACAGATACGCAGTATTTT. The chain employs TRBV11-2 and TRBJ2-3, with D tentatively TRBD1 or TRBD2 (5 bases each). CDR1 is SGHAT, CDR2 FQNNGV, per germline. This CDR3 is 16 amino acids long. V gave up 1 base and J gave up 1 base, with 12 bases separating them. The entire variable domain, with the rest obtained from reference TRBV11-2 and TRBJ2-3, is as follows: EAGVAQSPRYKIIEKRQSVAFWCNPISGHATLYWYQQILGQGPKLLIQFQNNGVVDDSQLPKDRFSAERLKGVDSTLKIQPAKLEDSAVYLCASSLAGAAGTDTQYFGPGTRLTVL.

The J gene is TRBJ1-4, the V gene TRBV6-5; D not resolved. This CDR3 is 14 amino acids long. Germline CDR1 and CDR2: MNHEY and SVGAGI. V was shortened by 5 bases and J by 8 bases, with 15 bases between the two germline ends. The CDR3 loop reads CASSGRTAGEKLFF. The DNA for the CDR3 is TGTGCCAGCAGTGGGCGGACGGCCGGCGAAAAACTGTTTTTT.

J is TRBJ2-2 and V is TRBV15; D is perhaps TRBD1 (8 bases). The ends were cut back, 9 bases at V and 1 base at J, with 12 bases in the middle. This CDR3 is built from 14 residues. CDR1 LNHNV and CDR2 YYDKDF come from the germline V gene (reference sequence). In DNA form, the CDR3 reads TGTGCCACAGCGGGACAGGTGAACACCGGGGAGCTGTTTTTT. Its protein is CATAGQVNTGELFF. The full variable domain, in which reference TRBV15 and TRBJ2-2 provide the parts outside the CDR3, is DAMVIQNPRYQVTQFGKPVTLSCSQTLNHNVMYWYQQKSSQAPKLLFHYYDKDFNNEADTPDNFQSRRPNTSFCFLDIRSPGLGDTAMYLCATAGQVNTGELFFGEGSRLTVL.

This clone came up once. CDR3 amino acids: CATSRDTPMGSYEQYF. Here the CDR3 DNA reads TGTGCCACCAGCAGAGATACCCCCATGGGGTCCTACGAGCAGTACTTC. V is TRBV15 and J is TRBJ2-7; D call uncertain. The CDR3 extends over 16 amino acids. CDR1 LNHNV and CDR2 YYDKDF come from the germline V gene (reference sequence). Trimming took off 0 bases at V and 1 base at J, with 13 bases between the two ends.

The gene calls are TRBV5-6 and TRBJ2-3, with 9 bases fitting TRBD1. The CDR3 extends over 16 amino acids. Germline V gene data show CDR1 as SGHDT and CDR2 as YYEEEE. V dropped 0 bases and J dropped 2; count of bases not matched to a gene: 4. The DNA for the CDR3 is TGTGCCAGCAGCTTGGGACAGGGGGTTTTCACAGATACGCAGTATTTT. It codes for CASSLGQGVFTDTQYF.

This chain links TRBV28 with TRBJ1-4, with TRBD1 matching 8 bases. CDR1 and CDR2 from the germline V gene are MDHEN and SYDVKM. CDR3 length: 14 amino acids. V gave up 6 bases and J gave up 8 bases; unmatched junction bases: 8. In DNA form, the CDR3 reads TGTGCCAGCAGCATGACAGGGGTCGAAGAAAAACTGTTTTTT. Its protein is CASSMTGVEEKLFF.

This chain uses TRBV5-6 with TRBJ2-5; D call uncertain. The closer fit of TRBJ2-7 to the DNA end suggests the J call may be wrong. From germline, CDR1 is SGHDT and CDR2 YYEEEE. The CDR3 totals 12 residues. The CDR3: CASSLDFYEQYF. The CDR3, as DNA: TGTGCCAGCAGCCTGGATTTTTACGAGCAGTACTTC.

The gene calls are TRBV2 and TRBJ2-1, with unresolved D. CDR1 and CDR2 from the germline V gene are SNHLY and FYNNEI. This CDR3 has 15 residues. The ends were cut back, 2 bases at V and 3 bases at J, with 11 bases in the middle. DNA for the CDR3: TGTGCCAGCAGTGAAAGGTCAGCCGTCTACAATGAGCAGTTCTTC. As protein: CASSERSAVYNEQFF.

The count of this clone is one. The V and J genes are TRBV10-2 and TRBJ1-2; D is unclear. There are 16 residues in the CDR3. V lost 0 bases, J lost 5 bases, and 16 bases lay in between. Germline V gene lookup returns CDR1 WSHSY and CDR2 SAAADI. The CDR3 spells CASSESLTAPYYGYTF. CDR3 bases: TGCGCCAGCAGTGAGTCTCTGACTGCACCTTATTATGGCTACACCTTC.

CDR3 DNA sequence: TGTGCCAGCAGCCCCGGGACAGGGAAAGGAACCGGGGAGCTGTTTTTT. This codes for CASSPGTGKGTGELFF. The chain carries TRBV27 and TRBJ2-2; 9 nucleotides line up with TRBD1. V was pared by 6 bases and J by 5 bases, with 10 bases of the junction left unmatched. The germline gives CDR1 MNHEY, CDR2 SMNVEV (reference sequence). The CDR3 length is 16 residues.

This chain links TRBV2 with TRBJ1-5; D unclear. This CDR3 comprises 16 residues. Germline V CDR1 and CDR2: SNHLY, FYNNEI. V was cut by 4 bases and J by 0 bases, with 13 bases left in between. CDR3 sequence: CASSGGSEYSNQPQHF. CDR3 nucleotide sequence: TGTGCCAGCAGTGGAGGAAGCGAGTATAGCAATCAGCCCCAGCATTTT.

The rearrangement uses TRBV6-5 and TRBJ1-2; D is possibly TRBD1 (6 bases). Trimming left V 7 bases short and J 2 bases short, with 17 bases between. Germline V CDR1 and CDR2: MNHEY, SVGAGI. The CDR3 covers 15 residues. The DNA of the CDR3 is TGTGCCAGCATAAGCTCCAAGACAGGCAACTATGGCTACACCTTC. The encoded protein is CASISSKTGNYGYTF.

V is TRBV6-1 and J is TRBJ1-2; no firm D call. This CDR3 contains 13 residues. Germline lookup yields CDR1 MNHNS and CDR2 SASEGT. The V gene lost 9 bases and the J gene lost 5 bases, with 16 bases spanning the gap. Written as DNA, the CDR3 is TGTGCCAGTACCCCGACACCGGAATATGGCTACACCTTC. Translating it yields CASTPTPEYGYTF.

The V gene is TRBV19, the J gene TRBJ2-2; D unclear. The CDR3 has 15 amino acids. The germline gives CDR1 LNHDA, CDR2 SQIVND (reference sequence). V was clipped by 2 bases and J by 6 bases, with 13 bases between them. This chain's CDR3 is CASSITPAGAGELFF. The CDR3 nucleotides are TGTGCCAGTAGTATAACCCCTGCCGGCGCCGGGGAGCTGTTTTTT.

The V call is TRBV19, the J call TRBJ2-3, with 7 bases matching TRBD1. Trimming took 7 bases from V and 4 from J; bases not matched to a gene: 14. The germline CDR1 and CDR2 sequences are LNHDA and SQIVND (reference sequence). CDR3 length equals 16 residues. The CDR3 DNA sequence: TGTGCCAGTACCAACAGGGGTCAGCTCGTCGCAGATACGCAGTATTTT. This codes for CASTNRGQLVADTQYF.

V is TRBV4-2 and J is TRBJ2-7; D tentatively reads TRBD1 or TRBD2 (5 bases each). Germline V gene sequence: CDR1 LGHNA, CDR2 YNFKEQ. Trimming cost V 0 bases and J 5 bases, with 11 bases left between them. The CDR3 is 14 amino acids. This CDR3 reads CASSQEGPVHEQYF. The CDR3 DNA is TGTGCCAGCAGCCAAGAGGGACCGGTGCACGAGCAGTACTTC.

The V gene is TRBV6-5, the J gene TRBJ2-6; perhaps D is TRBD1 or TRBD2 (6 bases each). Germline CDR1 and CDR2: MNHEY and SVGAGI. Deletions cut 3 bases from V and 2 bases from J, with 11 bases between. The CDR3 is 16 residues long. CDR3 bases: TGTGCCAGCAGTTATTACGGGGGCGCTGGGGCCAACGTCCTGACTTTC. It translates to CASSYYGGAGANVLTF.

This chain links TRBV5-1 with TRBJ1-1, with D possibly being TRBD1 (5 bases). The CDR3 totals 18 residues. V lost 3 bases and J lost 5, with 26 bases in between. Germline CDR1 is SGHRS and CDR2 is YFSETQ. CDR3 nucleotides: TGCGCCAGCAGCTCATCCCATGCTCCAGGGCGTAGTCCGACTGAAGCTTTCTTT. Protein: CASSSSHAPGRSPTEAFF.

The chain is built from TRBV2 and TRBJ2-5; 7 bases are shared with TRBD2. The CDR3 consists of 15 residues. Germline trimming cut 7 bases from V and 4 bases from J; bases unmatched to any gene: 12. From germline, CDR1 is SNHLY and CDR2 FYNNEI. CDR3 residues: CASTRAGERRETQYF. The DNA of the CDR3 is TGTGCCAGCACGAGGGCGGGGGAACGACGAGAGACCCAGTACTTC.

The chain links TRBV19 to TRBJ2-5; the D is unclear. The CDR3 consists of 15 residues. V was clipped by 6 bases and J by 0 bases, with 14 bases between them. Germline V gene lookup returns CDR1 LNHDA and CDR2 SQIVND (reference sequence). This CDR3 is CASSPRQPYQETQYF. The CDR3 DNA reads as TGTGCCAGTAGCCCGAGGCAGCCCTACCAAGAGACCCAGTACTTC.

Remarks on this clone: Other DNA sequences from this sample encode an identical CDR3 as well. The chain has TRBV5-6 and TRBJ2-5; D gene unclear. CDR1 is SGHDT, CDR2 YYEEEE, per germline. V was clipped by 0 bases and J by 2 bases, with 5 bases between them. CDR3 size: 13 residues. The CDR3 is CASSLGQQETQYF. DNA of the CDR3: TGTGCCAGCAGCTTGGGGCAGCAAGAGACCCAGTACTTC.

The rearrangement links TRBV6-5 to TRBJ2-7, with 8 bases fitting TRBD1. The V and J ends lost 0 bases and 5 bases, in that order; junction bases with no gene match: 6. Germline V gene data show CDR1 as MNHEY and CDR2 as SVGAGI. The CDR3 has 15 residues. In DNA form, the CDR3 reads TGTGCCAGCAGTTACTCTCGGACAGGGTGGGACGAGCAGTACTTC. It specifies CASSYSRTGWDEQYF.

The V call is TRBV6-5, the J call TRBJ1-4; 8 bases agree with TRBD1. Germline CDR1 and CDR2: MNHEY and SVGAGI. This CDR3 spans 13 amino acids. After removal of 6 bases from V and 6 bases from J, the junction contained 3 bases not matched to a gene. The CDR3 here is CASRDRGDEKLFF. The CDR3 DNA reads as TGTGCCAGCAGAGACAGGGGTGATGAAAAACTGTTTTTT.

The chain employs TRBV7-6 and TRBJ2-7; possibly TRBD2 for D (5 bases). The CDR3 runs to 13 residues. Germline loops: CDR1 SGHVS, CDR2 FNYEAQ. The V end lost 0 bases, the J end lost 6 bases, and 9 bases lay between the germline ends. CDR3 region: CASSLASRGEQYF. The CDR3 nucleotides are TGTGCCAGCAGCTTAGCTAGCCGGGGCGAGCAGTACTTC.